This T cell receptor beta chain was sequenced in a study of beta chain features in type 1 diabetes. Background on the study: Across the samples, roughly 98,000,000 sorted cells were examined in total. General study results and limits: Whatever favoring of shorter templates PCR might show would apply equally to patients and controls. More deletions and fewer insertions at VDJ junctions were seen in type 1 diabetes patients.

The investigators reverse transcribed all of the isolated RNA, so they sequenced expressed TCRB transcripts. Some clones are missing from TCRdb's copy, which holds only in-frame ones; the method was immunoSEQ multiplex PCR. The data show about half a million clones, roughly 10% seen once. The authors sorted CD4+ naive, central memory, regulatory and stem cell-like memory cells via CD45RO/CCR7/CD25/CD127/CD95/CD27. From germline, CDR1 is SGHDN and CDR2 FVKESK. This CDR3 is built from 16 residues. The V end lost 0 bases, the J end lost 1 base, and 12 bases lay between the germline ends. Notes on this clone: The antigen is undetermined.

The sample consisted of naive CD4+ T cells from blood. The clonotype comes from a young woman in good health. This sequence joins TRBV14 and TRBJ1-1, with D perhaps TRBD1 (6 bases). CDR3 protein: CASSQDLGGGNTEAFF. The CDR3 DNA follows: TGTGCCAGCAGCCAAGATCTCGGGGGCGGGAACACTGAAGCTTTCTTT.